The 7 T cell receptor beta chains below were found in one sample sequenced in a study of T-cell memory formation after mild COVID-19. One entry per CDR3 protein results from TCRdb running MiXCR on the 5' RACE reads. This table has 150,000 or so distinct CDR3 sequences, roughly 14% appearing once. The material sequenced was PBMCs or a T cell subset sorted from them (not recorded which). The receptors stem from an adult woman who had mild COVID-19 (a few samples of this study predate the infection). Cell type and time point are not known.

This clonotype was counted between two and nine times. The chain couples TRBV20-1 to TRBJ2-3, with 10 bases identical to TRBD1. Trimming cost V 6 bases and J 7 bases; bases outside gene matches: 19. CDR1 DFQATT and CDR2 SNEGSKA come from the germline V gene (reference sequence). The CDR3 contains 17 residues. The CDR3 sequence: CSAQGNTGQGNLNTQYF. CDR3 bases: TGCAGTGCCCAGGGGAACACGGGACAGGGGAATCTAAATACGCAGTATTTT.

The V gene is TRBV4-2, the J gene TRBJ1-1; the D gene is possibly TRBD1 (5 bases). Germline CDR1 and CDR2: LGHNA and YNFKEQ. CDR3 size: 14 residues. The ends were cut back, 1 base at V and 4 bases at J, with 10 bases in the middle. The CDR3 sequence is CASSQGGRVTEAFF. CDR3 in DNA: TGTGCCAGCAGCCAAGGAGGCAGGGTCACTGAAGCTTTCTTT.

The rearrangement joins TRBV29-1 to TRBJ2-1; D not certain. V lost 3 bases, J lost 11 bases, and 8 bases lay in between. The CDR3 sequence is 10 residues long. CDR1 is SQVTM, CDR2 ANQGSEA, per germline. Written as DNA, the CDR3 is TGCAGCGTTGATACAGTACAGCAGTTCTTC. Translation gives CSVDTVQQFF.

The chain joins TRBV25-1 to TRBJ2-6; 7 nucleotides agree with TRBD2. CDR1 is MGHDK, CDR2 SYGVNS, per germline. V shed 2 bases, J shed 4 bases, and the junction held 5 bases outside the gene matches. There are 16 residues in the CDR3. CDR3 bases: TGTGCCAGCAGTGAACAGGGAGGGAGAGGGGCCAACGTCCTGACTTTC. Translating gives CASSEQGGRGANVLTF.

This clonotype turned up a few times. The V call is TRBV7-6, the J call TRBJ2-1, with a weak D call TRBD2 (5 bases). The length of the CDR3 is 15 residues. Trimming shortened V by 4 bases and J by 4 bases, and 14 bases separated the two germline ends. Germline loops: CDR1 SGHVS, CDR2 FNYEAQ. In DNA form, the CDR3 reads TGTGCCAGCAGCTCCCAGCGGCCCCCTTACAATGAGCAGTTCTTC. Its protein product is CASSSQRPPYNEQFF.

The chain links TRBV20-1 to TRBJ2-2; 7 nucleotides agree with TRBD1. V shed 3 bases and J 3 bases; nucleotides not matched to a gene: 13. CDR1 DFQATT and CDR2 SNEGSKA come from the germline V gene (reference sequence). This CDR3 has 17 amino acids. This CDR3 reads CSARGPTGVLDTGELFF. The CDR3 DNA reads as TGCAGTGCTAGGGGACCTACAGGGGTTCTGGACACCGGGGAGCTGTTTTTT.

The genes are TRBV19 and TRBJ1-1; tentatively, D is TRBD1 (6 bases). With 3 bases removed from V and 1 base from J, the gap between germline ends came to 12 bases. CDR1 is LNHDA and CDR2 is SQIVND in the germline V gene (reference sequence). The CDR3 is 15 amino acids. The CDR3 DNA follows: TGTGCCAGTAGTATGTCAGGGGTCAGGAACACTGAAGCTTTCTTT. Translated: CASSMSGVRNTEAFF.